Shown below are 23 T cell receptor beta chains from a single sample sequenced in a study of CXCR3-negative and CXCR3-positive naive CD8 T cells. 5' RACE with UMI labels generated the TRB cDNA libraries. TCRdb re-called the 5' RACE reads, yielding one record per CDR3 amino acid sequence without DNA. The sample data list some 25,000 distinct CDR3 sequences. The specimen was naive CXCR3- CD8+ T cells from blood. Subset defined: CD45RO-CCR7+CD27+CD95- naive CD8+ T cells lacking CXCR3 (TNR3-). The receptor source for this set is a human donor in good health. Some clones in this sample may be carry-over from other donors' samples.

The CDR3 spells CSAIPLAGGPTDTQYF. V gene TRBV20-1 combines with J gene TRBJ2-3; the TCRdb call, TRBD2, lacks DNA for checking. Per the germline V gene, CDR1 is DFQATT and CDR2 is SNEGSKA (reference sequence). The CDR3 has 16 residues.

This rearrangement joins TRBV2 to TRBJ1-2. In germline, CDR1 is SNHLY, CDR2 FYNNEI. This CDR3 comprises 11 residues. CDR3 loop: CASRTPRGYTF.

The chain has TRBV6-5 and TRBJ1-1. CDR3 length: 13 residues. The germline CDR1 and CDR2 sequences are MNHEY and SVGAGI. CDR3 region: CASSYGRGTEAFF.

This rearrangement joins TRBV28 to TRBJ2-3; the D call of TRBD1 rests on TCRdb alone, since no DNA is present to check it. CDR1 and CDR2 from the germline V gene are MDHEN and SYDVKM. The length of the CDR3 is 16 residues. The CDR3 sequence is CASSWARVGGTDTQYF. Full variable domain (remainder filled in from reference TRBV28 and TRBJ2-3): DVKVTQSSRYLVKRTGEKVFLECVQDMDHENMFWYRQDPGLGLRLIYFSYDVKMKEKGDIPEGYSVSREKKERFSLILESASTNQTSMYLCASSWARVGGTDTQYFGPGTRLTVL.

This chain uses TRBV29-1 with TRBJ2-2; the TCRdb call, TRBD1, lacks DNA for checking. Germline V gene data show CDR1 as SQVTM and CDR2 as ANQGSEA. The CDR3 runs to 15 residues. CDR3: CSVEDTVQGLGELFF.

CDR3 loop: CASRTGSNQPQHF. The chain employs TRBV12-3 or TRBV12-4 and TRBJ1-5; there is no DNA to check the TCRdb D call of TRBD1. The CDR3 is made up of 13 amino acids.

V gene TRBV29-1 combines with J gene TRBJ2-7. The CDR3 consists of 12 residues. Germline CDR1 is SQVTM and CDR2 is ANQGSEA. The CDR3 reads CSVRHTTYEQYF.

The gene calls are TRBV20-1 and TRBJ2-1; TCRdb's assignment of TRBD2 cannot be checked, as there is no DNA. There are 15 residues in the CDR3. Germline V gene sequence: CDR1 DFQATT, CDR2 SNEGSKA (reference sequence). CDR3 residues: CSASSGTSSYNEQFF.

The chain couples TRBV25-1 to TRBJ1-2; TCRdb indicates TRBD1, and absent DNA this call remains unverified. This CDR3 region has 16 residues. Germline assignment: CDR1 MGHDK and CDR2 SYGVNS. The CDR3 loop reads CASSAGGTGGIYGYTF.

The genes are TRBV6-2 or TRBV6-3 and TRBJ2-1. The CDR3 loop spans 14 amino acids. Germline V gene data show CDR1 as MNHEY and CDR2 as SVGEGT. CDR3 region: CASSYEAVYNEQFF.

The J gene is TRBJ2-2, the V gene TRBV7-3; TCRdb selects TRBD2, and the lack of DNA leaves this call unchecked. The CDR3 has 13 amino acids. The germline V gene has CDR1 SGHTA and CDR2 FQGTGA. This chain's CDR3 is CASSLGGAGELFF.

This chain connects TRBV7-9 to TRBJ2-5. CDR1 SEHNR and CDR2 FQNEAQ come from the germline V gene (reference sequence). The CDR3 is 13 residues long. The CDR3 reads CASSHPYSQTQYF. Full variable domain (missing parts from reference TRBV7-9 and TRBJ2-5): DTGVSQNPRHKITKRGQNVTFRCDPISEHNRLYWYRQTLGQGPEFLTYFQNEAQLEKSRLLSDRFSAERPKGSFSTLEIQRTEQGDSAMYLCASSHPYSQTQYFGPGTRLLVL.

The chain uses TRBV7-9 and TRBJ1-5; TCRdb returns TRBD1, unconfirmable since there is no DNA. Germline CDR1 SEHNR, CDR2 FQNEAQ (reference sequence). The CDR3 sequence is 16 residues long. The CDR3 sequence: CASSSTTGGGNQPQHF.

The chain has TRBV7-2 and TRBJ2-3; TCRdb proposes TRBD2, but this gene call is untestable without DNA. Germline V gene sequence: CDR1 SGHTA, CDR2 FQGNSA. The CDR3 is 17 amino acids. The CDR3 protein is CASSHIMGLVAPDTQYF.

The chain links TRBV10-3 to TRBJ2-5; the TCRdb D gene call, TRBD1, has no DNA to confirm it. In germline, CDR1 is ENHRY, CDR2 SYGVKD. There are 14 residues in the CDR3. The CDR3 here is CAISEGRVQETQYF.

V is TRBV29-1 and J is TRBJ2-5. This CDR3 has 12 amino acids. Germline CDR1 is SQVTM and CDR2 is ANQGSEA. The CDR3 protein is CSVEKVSGTQYF.

The V call is TRBV11-2, the J call TRBJ2-1; TCRdb returns TRBD1, unconfirmable since there is no DNA. This CDR3 region has 16 residues. Germline CDR1 is SGHAT and CDR2 is FQNNGV. CDR3 residues: CASSLAGQILDNEQFF.

The J gene is TRBJ2-3, the V gene TRBV30; TCRdb names TRBD1, which stays unverified in the absence of DNA. The CDR3 totals 12 residues. The germline CDR1 and CDR2 sequences are GTSNPN and SVGIG (reference sequence). The CDR3 reads CAWSGGPDTQYF.

CDR3 in amino acids: CASRDSGTAYNEQFF. The chain has TRBV6-2 or TRBV6-3 and TRBJ2-1; the D call of TRBD2 rests on TCRdb alone, since no DNA is present to check it. The CDR3 sequence is 15 residues long. Looked up from germline, CDR1 is MNHEY and CDR2 is SVGEGT.

The chain is built from TRBV7-9 and TRBJ2-1; no DNA is available, so the TRBD2 call from TCRdb remains unchecked. The length of the CDR3 is 15 residues. Germline V gene sequence: CDR1 SEHNR, CDR2 FQNEAQ (reference sequence). The CDR3 reads CASSFAGLAYNEQFF.

The chain joins TRBV19 to TRBJ2-3. The germline V gene encodes CDR1 LNHDA and CDR2 SQIVND (reference sequence). The CDR3 totals 15 residues. CDR3 loop: CASSLLTTVLDTQYF. The full variable domain, rest sourced from reference TRBV19 and TRBJ2-3, is DGGITQSPKYLFRKEGQNVTLSCEQNLNHDAMYWYRQDPGQGLRLIYYSQIVNDFQKGDIAEGYSVSREKKESFPLTVTSAQKNPTAFYLCASSLLTTVLDTQYFGPGTRLTVL.

The J gene is TRBJ2-2, the V gene TRBV6-6; TCRdb outputs TRBD1, but without DNA this stays unchecked. Per the germline V gene, CDR1 is MNHNY and CDR2 is SVGAGI (reference sequence). This CDR3 has 14 amino acids. CDR3 residues: CASSSTGEGGELFF.

The chain combines TRBV4-3 with TRBJ1-1. CDR1 LGHNA and CDR2 YSLEER come from the germline V gene. The CDR3 runs 13 residues. CDR3 sequence reads: CASSQDNGIEAFF.